This T cell receptor beta chain was obtained from a study of CD8+CD57+ T cells in acquired aplastic anemia. Study-wide context: Reads per healthy sample averaged about 10.8 million (CD4+) and some 11 million (CD8+).

Germline values: CDR1 SEHNR, CDR2 FQNEAQ (reference sequence). V lost 3 bases and J lost 4, with 7 bases in between. This CDR3 comprises 13 residues. The study profiled TCR beta VDJ and CDR3 using genomic DNA as template. TCRdb analysed the reads with MiXCR anew, one entry per CDR3 protein. The sample has over 40,000 distinct CDR3 sequences; approximately 78% are singletons. Sequencing was carried out using sorted CD4+, CD8+, or CD8+CD57+ T cells (not recorded which) from PBMCs. The receptor's source is a human donor in good health, serving as a control. The genes are TRBV7-9 and TRBJ1-3; D perhaps matches TRBD1 (5 bases). CDR3 nucleotides: TGTGCCAGCAGCTTTGGGGACGGAAACACCATATATTTT. It codes for CASSFGDGNTIYF.